This T cell receptor beta chain comes out of a study of Graves' ophthalmopathy and Graves' hyperthyroidism. General study results and limits: From stable hyperthyroidism, ophthalmopathy was separated by a 13-signature model with just over 85% sensitivity and more than 75% specificity.

Serum thyroxine and TRAb, along with clinical symptoms, thyroid ultrasound and orbital computed tomography, were what diagnosis relied on. Using RNA transcripts, the TCR beta CDR3 regions were amplified. The authors performed first-round RT-PCR with HTBI primers and then a second-round multiplex PCR. From the multiplex PCR reads, TCRdb called clonotypes with MiXCR, one entry per CDR3 protein. The sample contains approximately 700,000 distinct CDR3 sequences, around 40% of which appear only once. This clonotype was counted a few times. Its specificity is unknown. Germline V gene lookup returns CDR1 DFQATT and CDR2 SNEGSKA (reference sequence). The CDR3 length is 13 residues. Trimming removed 1 base at V and 3 bases at J, with 7 bases between.

Material for sequencing was peripheral blood. The chain uses TRBV20-1 and TRBJ1-5; D not certain. This clonotype was obtained from an adult man with Graves' ophthalmopathy. Here the CDR3 reads CSARAADNQPQHF. The CDR3 DNA follows: TGCAGTGCTAGAGCGGCAGACAATCAGCCCCAGCATTTT.